These 29 T cell receptor beta chains share one sample of origin, sequenced in a study of post-analysis software for immune sequencing data. These receptors are not linked to any known antigen. Unique molecular identifiers had been added to the TCR beta cDNA libraries. TCRdb passed the PCR reads through MiXCR, listing each CDR3 protein once. Of hundreds of thousands of distinct CDR3 sequences in the sample, roughly 45% are singletons; the top ten hold about 12%. Overall study results and limits: Roughly five TRBV segments were more frequent in patients than controls; TRBV5-6, TRBV5-1 and TRBV20-1 belonged to this group.

Sequencing was carried out using blood. Receptors were obtained from a girl under 18 with multiple sclerosis.

This clonotype has a handful of counts. The genes are TRBV13 and TRBJ1-2; tentative D call: TRBD1 (5 bases). V was shortened by 4 bases and J by 4 bases, with 16 bases between the two germline ends. This CDR3 is built from 15 residues. Germline V CDR1 and CDR2: PRHDT, FYEKMQ (reference sequence). Here the CDR3 DNA reads TGTGCCAGCAGCTGGGGCCAGCTGCAAGTCTATGGCTACACCTTC. This sequence encodes CASSWGQLQVYGYTF.

This chain's CDR3 is CASSFRPTTNTEAFF. DNA of the CDR3: TGCGCCAGCAGCTTTAGACCCACAACTAACACTGAAGCTTTCTTT. The gene calls are TRBV5-1 and TRBJ1-1, with D unresolved. CDR3 length: 15 amino acids. Trimming cost V 2 bases and J 2 bases, with 13 bases left between them. The germline V gene has CDR1 SGHRS and CDR2 YFSETQ.

Remarks on this clonotype: One end of the junction fails to match germline, which may point to a read error. The V gene is TRBV27, the J gene TRBJ2-1; D is undetermined. This CDR3 comprises 16 residues. Germline CDR1 reads MNHEY; CDR2 reads SMNVEV (reference sequence). The DNA for the CDR3 is TGTGCCAACAGTTTATCGCTGCCAGGAGCTTACAATGAGCAGTTCTTC. It specifies CANSLSLPGAYNEQFF.

Notes on this clonotype: This may come from a read error, since a much larger clone is one base off. The chain uses TRBV4-1 and TRBJ2-5; no clear D gene. The V gene lost 3 bases and the J gene lost 2 bases, with 4 bases spanning the gap. Germline V gives CDR1 MGHRA, CDR2 YSYEKL. This CDR3 is 12 amino acids long. DNA for the CDR3: TGCGCCAGCAGCCACATGCAAGAGACCCAGTACTTC. It yields the protein CASSHMQETQYF.

The chain uses TRBV27 and TRBJ2-4, with a weak D call TRBD2 (6 bases). The germline CDR1 and CDR2 sequences are MNHEY and SMNVEV (reference sequence). CDR3 length: 15 residues. Trimming left V 8 bases short and J 2 bases short, with 16 bases between. CDR3 DNA sequence: TGTGCCAGCCGTCTCCCGGGGGATCCCAAAAACATTCAGTACTTC. Protein: CASRLPGDPKNIQYF.

V usage is TRBV28 and J usage is TRBJ2-5; the match to TRBD1 covers 9 bases. CDR1 is MDHEN, CDR2 SYDVKM, per germline. The CDR3 totals 15 residues. The ends lost 3 bases at V and 5 bases at J; junction bases unmatched: 7. Here the CDR3 reads CASSFSGQGQETQYF. The CDR3 DNA follows: TGTGCCAGCAGTTTTTCAGGACAGGGGCAGGAGACCCAGTACTTC.

This clonotype was counted a few times. This chain uses TRBV27 with TRBJ2-7; 7 bases align to TRBD2. V lost 2 bases and J lost 4; bases outside the gene matches: 11. Germline CDR1 and CDR2: MNHEY and SMNVEV (reference sequence). CDR3 length equals 16 residues. DNA for the CDR3: TGTGCCAGCAGTTTAATCCCCACGCGGGAGTATTACGAGCAGTACTTC. Protein product: CASSLIPTREYYEQYF.

This clonotype was detected once. V usage is TRBV6-1 and J usage is TRBJ2-5; D remains unclear. CDR1 is MNHNS and CDR2 is SASEGT in the germline V gene. V lost 4 bases, J lost 7 bases, and 16 bases lay in between. The CDR3 is made up of 14 amino acids. Written as DNA, the CDR3 is TGTGCCAGCAGTGTCAACCCCAACCCAGGGACCCAGTACTTC. Encoded protein: CASSVNPNPGTQYF.

The chain couples TRBV28 to TRBJ2-5; a weak D match, TRBD2 (6 bases). The CDR3 runs to 14 residues. The germline V gene has CDR1 MDHEN and CDR2 SYDVKM. V was cut by 3 bases and J by 5 bases, with 13 bases left in between. CDR3 residues: CASSFSRERETQYF. The CDR3 coding sequence is TGTGCCAGCAGTTTTAGCCGGGAGAGGGAGACCCAGTACTTC.

The chain joins TRBV2 to TRBJ2-3; the D gene could be TRBD1 or TRBD2 (5 bases each). The CDR3 length is 15 residues. Trimming removed 6 bases from V and 2 bases from J, with 15 bases in between. Per germline, CDR1 SNHLY and CDR2 FYNNEI. CDR3 region: CASSFRDRYTDTQYF. CDR3 sequence (DNA): TGTGCCAGCAGCTTCCGGGACCGCTACACAGATACGCAGTATTTT. The complete variable domain, with remaining parts taken from reference TRBV2 and TRBJ2-3, reads EPEVTQTPSHQVTQMGQEVILRCVPISNHLYFYWYRQILGQKVEFLVSFYNNEISEKSEIFDDQFSVERPDGSNFTLKIRSTKLEDSAMYFCASSFRDRYTDTQYFGPGTRLTVL.

The chain carries TRBV10-3 and TRBJ2-3; 9 bases line up with TRBD1. The CDR3 spans 15 residues. Germline assignment: CDR1 ENHRY and CDR2 SYGVKD. V was clipped by 4 bases and J by 3 bases; unmatched bases: 5. Here the CDR3 reads CAISGTGVSTDTQYF. In DNA form, the CDR3 reads TGTGCCATCAGTGGGACAGGGGTTTCGACAGATACGCAGTATTTT.

In its sample, this clonotype was seen many times. This chain uses TRBV12-3 or TRBV12-4 with TRBJ2-7, with D tentatively TRBD1 (6 bases). CDR3 length: 12 amino acids. The V end was cut by 3 bases, the J end by 6 bases, with 9 bases between. The DNA for the CDR3 is TGTGCCAGCAGTTTCCGAGGGGGCGAGCAGTACTTC. The encoded protein is CASSFRGGEQYF.

V usage is TRBV20-1 and J usage is TRBJ2-7, with D uncertain. V was trimmed by 8 bases and J by 0 bases, leaving 11 bases between them. Germline assignment: CDR1 DFQATT and CDR2 SNEGSKA (reference sequence). The CDR3 length is 12 residues. In DNA, the CDR3 is TGCAGTTCCCGGCCAAACTCCTACGAGCAGTACTTC. Translation: CSSRPNSYEQYF.

The J gene is TRBJ2-1, the V gene TRBV5-1; the D gene is possibly TRBD1 (5 bases). Trimming stripped 5 bases from V and 0 bases from J, with 15 bases between. CDR3 length equals 16 residues. Germline loops: CDR1 SGHRS, CDR2 YFSETQ. The CDR3 DNA reads as TGCGCCAGCAGACCGGTACAGGCGCGCTCCTACAATGAGCAGTTCTTC. It yields the protein CASRPVQARSYNEQFF.

This clonotype was picked up a small number of times. V is TRBV27 and J is TRBJ1-2; 9 bases line up with TRBD1. The CDR3 totals 16 residues. V was clipped by 3 bases and J by 1 base; unmatched bases: 6. The V gene's germline CDR1 is MNHEY and CDR2 SMNVEV (reference sequence). CDR3 sequence: CASSFTGGGGNYGYTF. CDR3 bases: TGTGCCAGCAGTTTTACAGGGGGCGGGGGTAACTATGGCTACACCTTC.

This clonotype was detected a few times. V is TRBV10-3 and J is TRBJ2-7; 10 bases fit TRBD2. CDR3 size: 13 residues. The V and J ends lost 10 bases and 5 bases, in that order; junction bases with no gene match: 8. The V gene's germline CDR1 is ENHRY and CDR2 SYGVKD. The CDR3 sequence: CATQAGGRNEQYF. In DNA form, the CDR3 reads TGTGCCACCCAAGCGGGAGGGCGGAACGAGCAGTACTTC.

V and J are TRBV2 and TRBJ1-2, with 10 nucleotides matching TRBD1. Germline trimming cut 8 bases from V and 4 bases from J; bases unmatched to any gene: 7. CDR3 size: 14 residues. Germline assignment: CDR1 SNHLY and CDR2 FYNNEI. CDR3 nucleotides: TGTGCCAGCGGACAGGGGGTTGGCACCTATGGCTACACCTTC. Its translation is CASGQGVGTYGYTF.

The chain employs TRBV28 and TRBJ2-1; 8 positions match TRBD2. Germline loops: CDR1 MDHEN, CDR2 SYDVKM. Trimming removed 3 bases from V and 7 bases from J; junction bases left unmatched: 11. The CDR3 length is 16 residues. DNA for the CDR3: TGTGCCAGCAGTTTCGGGGCGGGACTAGTAGGGAATGAGCAGTTCTTC. Residues: CASSFGAGLVGNEQFF.

This clonotype was detected only a few times. J is TRBJ1-2 and V is TRBV12-3 or TRBV12-4, with D perhaps matching TRBD1 (6 bases). The CDR3 runs 15 residues. The V end was cut by 1 base, the J end by 0 bases, with 9 bases between. CDR3 sequence reads: CASSLGTAANYGYTF. The CDR3 DNA reads as TGTGCCAGCAGTTTAGGGACAGCGGCTAACTATGGCTACACCTTC.

This chain uses TRBV4-2 with TRBJ1-4; the D is unclear. The CDR3 spans 12 residues. With 0 bases removed from V and 8 bases from J, the gap between germline ends came to 4 bases. CDR1 is LGHNA and CDR2 is YNFKEQ in the germline V gene. This CDR3 reads CASSQDREKLFF. CDR3 nucleotide sequence: TGTGCCAGCAGCCAAGACCGGGAAAAACTGTTTTTT.

This clonotype was observed a handful of times. The rearrangement uses TRBV14 and TRBJ1-1, with D unclear. The CDR3 runs 13 residues. Germline CDR1 is SGHDN and CDR2 is FVKESK. The V end was cut by 6 bases, the J end by 0 bases, with 8 bases between. CDR3 sequence reads: CASSNSMNTEAFF. CDR3 nucleotides: TGTGCCAGCAGTAATAGCATGAACACTGAAGCTTTCTTT.

This clonotype was seen a handful of times. The chain links TRBV9 to TRBJ2-3; D may be TRBD2 (5 bases). CDR3 length: 18 amino acids. V lost 2 bases and J 0 bases, leaving 19 bases between the germline ends. The germline gives CDR1 SGDLS, CDR2 YYNGEE. Here the CDR3 DNA reads TGTGCCAGCAGCGTCCCCGGTACTAGTGCGAGTAGCACAGATACGCAGTATTTT. Encoded protein: CASSVPGTSASSTDTQYF.

The CDR3 nucleotides read TGTGCCAGCATGGAAAGGGTGGGTCAAACTGAAGCTTTCTTT. Its protein is CASMERVGQTEAFF. V is TRBV7-9 and J is TRBJ1-1; D is unresolved. Looked up from germline, CDR1 is SEHNR and CDR2 is FQNEAQ (reference sequence). The CDR3 sequence is 14 residues long. Trimming removed 7 bases from V and 5 bases from J, with 17 bases in between. Full variable domain (rest looked up from reference TRBV7-9 and TRBJ1-1): DTGVSQNPRHKITKRGQNVTFRCDPISEHNRLYWYRQTLGQGPEFLTYFQNEAQLEKSRLLSDRFSAERPKGSFSTLEIQRTEQGDSAMYLCASMERVGQTEAFFGQGTRLTVV.

This clonotype was observed once. This chain joins TRBV20-1 and TRBJ2-7; 9 bases map to TRBD2. CDR3 size: 13 residues. The J segment lost 6 bases and the V segment lost 3 bases, leaving 6 bases of the junction unmatched. The germline gives CDR1 DFQATT, CDR2 SNEGSKA (reference sequence). The CDR3 DNA follows: TGCAGTGCTAGGCTGGGAGCGGGGGGCGAGCAGTACTTC. This translates into CSARLGAGGEQYF.

There are a few counts of this clonotype. This rearrangement joins TRBV24-1 to TRBJ2-3, with 7 bases aligning to TRBD2. The length of the CDR3 is 17 residues. Germline assignment: CDR1 KGHDR and CDR2 SFDVKD. V was pared by 6 bases and J by 6 bases, with 17 bases of the junction left unmatched. The CDR3 bases are TGTGCCACCAGTCTCGCGACGTTTGCGGGAGAGGGTGATACGCAGTATTTT. Translated, it gives CATSLATFAGEGDTQYF.

The chain recombines TRBV14 with TRBJ2-5; D not resolved. The germline V and J ends were trimmed by 1 base and 11 bases, with 17 bases remaining between them. This CDR3 comprises 14 residues. Germline CDR1 SGHDN, CDR2 FVKESK. The CDR3 here is CASSQGLGTTRQYF. DNA of the CDR3: TGTGCCAGCAGCCAAGGCCTTGGAACTACGAGGCAGTACTTC.

The J gene is TRBJ2-7, the V gene TRBV15, with 15 bases identical to TRBD2. J lost 2 bases, V lost 5 bases, and 7 bases had no gene match. The CDR3 consists of 17 residues. Germline V gene sequence: CDR1 LNHNV, CDR2 YYDKDF (reference sequence). CDR3 protein: CATSDGLAGGSAYEQYF. In nucleotides, the CDR3 is TGTGCCACCAGCGACGGACTAGCGGGAGGGTCTGCCTACGAGCAGTACTTC.

This sequence joins TRBV12-3 or TRBV12-4 and TRBJ2-7; perhaps TRBD1 as D (6 bases). V lost 1 base, J lost 2 bases, and 18 bases lay in between. CDR3 length equals 17 residues. CDR3 in DNA: TGTGCCAGCAGTTTAGGCCATTCAGGACAGATAGCCTACGAGCAGTACTTC. Its translation: CASSLGHSGQIAYEQYF.

The rearrangement links TRBV14 to TRBJ2-1, with TRBD2 identical over 11 bases. The junction had 13 bases not matched to a gene; V was cut back by 0 bases and J by 3 bases. CDR1 SGHDN and CDR2 FVKESK come from the germline V gene. The CDR3 consists of 20 residues. CDR3 region: CASSQDVFAPGTSGYNEQFF. The CDR3 DNA is TGTGCCAGCAGCCAAGATGTTTTCGCGCCCGGGACTAGCGGCTACAATGAGCAGTTCTTC.